Presented here are 6 T cell receptor beta chains from one specimen sequenced in a study of identical twins. One entry per CDR3 protein results from TCRdb running MiXCR on the 5' RACE reads. The profile shows hundreds of thousands of distinct CDR3 sequences, roughly 13% of them singletons. What was sequenced was memory (CD45RO+) T cells sorted from blood. The source of these receptors is a woman aged 18-29 years in good health.

Only a few counts were recorded for this clonotype. V is TRBV5-5 and J is TRBJ2-1; 7 nucleotides match TRBD2. Germline lookup yields CDR1 SGHKS and CDR2 YYEKEE (reference sequence). Trimming removed 0 bases from V and 5 bases from J; junction bases left unmatched: 11. The CDR3 consists of 17 residues. CDR3 protein: CASSLGRSAGRDNEQFF. CDR3 sequence (DNA): TGTGCCAGCAGCTTGGGCCGTTCAGCGGGGAGGGACAATGAGCAGTTCTTC.

This clonotype was observed many times. The genes are TRBV3-1 and TRBJ2-3, with D uncertain. Germline values: CDR1 LGHDT, CDR2 YNNKEL (reference sequence). The CDR3 contains 14 residues. The ends were cut back, 2 bases at V and 2 bases at J, with 8 bases in the middle. Here the CDR3 DNA reads TGTGCCAGCAGCCAATTAAGGGACACAGATACGCAGTATTTT. Translation: CASSQLRDTDTQYF.

This clonotype occurred a few times. The J gene is TRBJ2-1, the V gene TRBV6-2 or TRBV6-3, with D perhaps given as TRBD1 or TRBD2 (6 bases each). V was clipped by 6 bases and J by 7 bases, with 19 bases between them. This CDR3 region has 15 residues. Looked up from germline, CDR1 is MNHEY and CDR2 is SVGEGT. The CDR3 DNA reads TGTGCCAGCAGGAATTCGGGGGCTGGAGGTAATGAGCAGTTCTTC. This gives the protein CASRNSGAGGNEQFF.

The rearrangement uses TRBV10-3 and TRBJ2-3, with D perhaps TRBD1 (6 bases). Germline CDR1 and CDR2: ENHRY and SYGVKD. This CDR3 contains 13 residues. V dropped 8 bases and J dropped 1 base, with 10 bases sitting between them. CDR3 sequence reads: CAIGDTRTDTQYF. The CDR3 DNA sequence: TGTGCCATCGGGGACACCCGCACAGATACGCAGTATTTT.

In its sample, this clonotype was seen a few times. The gene calls are TRBV6-1 and TRBJ1-4; perhaps TRBD1 as D (5 bases). In germline, CDR1 is MNHNS, CDR2 SASEGT. The CDR3 runs to 14 residues. Trimming removed 8 bases at V and 5 bases at J, with 15 bases between. This CDR3 is CASGLGTLNEKLFF. As DNA, the CDR3 is TGTGCCAGCGGCTTGGGGACGTTGAATGAAAAACTGTTTTTT.

The chain carries TRBV4-1 and TRBJ1-1; D is unresolved. There are 13 residues in the CDR3. Germline CDR1 is MGHRA and CDR2 is YSYEKL. Trimming shortened V by 8 bases and J by 1 base, and 11 bases separated the two germline ends. The CDR3 DNA sequence: TGCGCCAGCTCGAAATACAGGAACACTGAAGCTTTCTTT. Amino acid sequence: CASSKYRNTEAFF.